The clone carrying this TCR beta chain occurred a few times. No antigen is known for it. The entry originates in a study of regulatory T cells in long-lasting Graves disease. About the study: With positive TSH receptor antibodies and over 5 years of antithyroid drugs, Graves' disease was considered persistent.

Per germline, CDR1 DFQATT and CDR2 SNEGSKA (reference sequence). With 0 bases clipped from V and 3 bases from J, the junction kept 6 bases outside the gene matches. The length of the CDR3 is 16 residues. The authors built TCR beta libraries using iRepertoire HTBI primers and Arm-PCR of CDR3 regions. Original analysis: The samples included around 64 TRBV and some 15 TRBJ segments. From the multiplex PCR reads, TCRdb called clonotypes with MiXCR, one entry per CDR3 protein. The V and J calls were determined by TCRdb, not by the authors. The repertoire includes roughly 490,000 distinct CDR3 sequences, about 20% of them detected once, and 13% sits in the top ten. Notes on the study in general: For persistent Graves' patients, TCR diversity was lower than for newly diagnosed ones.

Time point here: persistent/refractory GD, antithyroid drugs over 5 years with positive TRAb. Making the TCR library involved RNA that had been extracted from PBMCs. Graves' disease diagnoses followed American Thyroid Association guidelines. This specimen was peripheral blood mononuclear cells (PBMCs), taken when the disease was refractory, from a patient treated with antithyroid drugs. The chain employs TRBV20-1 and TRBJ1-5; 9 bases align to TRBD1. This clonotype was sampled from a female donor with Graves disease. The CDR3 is CSARDRGQGPNQPQHF. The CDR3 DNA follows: TGCAGTGCTAGAGACCGGGGACAGGGTCCCAATCAGCCCCAGCATTTT.